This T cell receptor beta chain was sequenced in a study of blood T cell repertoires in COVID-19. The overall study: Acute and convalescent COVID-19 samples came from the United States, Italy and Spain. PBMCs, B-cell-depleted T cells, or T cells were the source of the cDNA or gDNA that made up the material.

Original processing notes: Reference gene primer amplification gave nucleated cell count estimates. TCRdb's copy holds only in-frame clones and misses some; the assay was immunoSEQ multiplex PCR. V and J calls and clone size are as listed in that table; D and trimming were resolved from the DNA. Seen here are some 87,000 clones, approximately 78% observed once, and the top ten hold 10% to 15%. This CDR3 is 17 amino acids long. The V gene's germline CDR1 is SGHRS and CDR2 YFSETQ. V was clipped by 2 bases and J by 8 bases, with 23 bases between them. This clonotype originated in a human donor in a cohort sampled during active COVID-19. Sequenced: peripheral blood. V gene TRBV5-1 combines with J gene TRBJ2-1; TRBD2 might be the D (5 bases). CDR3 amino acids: CASSFSGSAAPPDEQFF. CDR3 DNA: TGCGCCAGCAGCTTCTCTGGGAGTGCGGCACCCCCCGATGAGCAGTTCTTC. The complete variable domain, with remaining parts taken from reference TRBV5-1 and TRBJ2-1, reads KAGVTQTPRYLIKTRGQQVTLSCSPISGHRSVSWYQQTPGQGLQFLFEYFSETQRNKGNFPGRFSGRQFSNSRSEMNVSTLELGDSALYLCASSFSGSAAPPDEQFFGPGTRLTVL.